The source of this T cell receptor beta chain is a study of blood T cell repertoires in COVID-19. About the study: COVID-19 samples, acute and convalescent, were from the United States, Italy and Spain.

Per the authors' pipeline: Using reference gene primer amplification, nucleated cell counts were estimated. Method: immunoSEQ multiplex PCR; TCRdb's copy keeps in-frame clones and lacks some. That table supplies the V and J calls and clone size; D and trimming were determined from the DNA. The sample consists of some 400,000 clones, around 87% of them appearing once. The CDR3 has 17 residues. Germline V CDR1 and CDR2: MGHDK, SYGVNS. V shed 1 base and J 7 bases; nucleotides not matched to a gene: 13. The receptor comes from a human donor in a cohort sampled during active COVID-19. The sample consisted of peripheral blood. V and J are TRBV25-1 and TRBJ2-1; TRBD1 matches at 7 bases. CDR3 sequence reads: CASSEFPRDRDSNEQFF. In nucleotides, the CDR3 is TGTGCCAGCAGTGAATTCCCTCGGGACAGAGATAGTAATGAGCAGTTCTTC.